One and the same sample provided the 17 T cell receptor beta chains below, sequenced in a study of T cell responses to AZD1222 COVID-19 vaccine. Libraries were prepared by immunoSEQ multiplex PCR; TCRdb keeps only in-frame clonotypes and omits some of them. The data contain roughly 150,000 clones, roughly 92% of them seen just once; the ten biggest clones take up more than 3%. Here the sequenced sample was peripheral blood, taken on day 0 of AZD1222 vaccination. The receptors derive from an adult in good health.

This sequence joins TRBV11-3 and TRBJ2-1, with no clear D. Germline CDR1 reads SGHNT; CDR2 reads YENEEA. The CDR3 loop spans 13 amino acids. Trimming removed 5 bases from V and 10 bases from J, with 15 bases in between. The CDR3 nucleotides are TGTGCCAGCAGCCCGGGTCCAGCTCGGGAGCAGTTCTTC. Protein sequence: CASSPGPAREQFF.

The genes are TRBV28 and TRBJ1-1, with D tentatively TRBD1 (6 bases). Per the germline V gene, CDR1 is MDHEN and CDR2 is SYDVKM. The V gene lost 2 bases and the J gene lost 3 bases, with 19 bases spanning the gap. The CDR3 is 17 amino acids. In DNA, the CDR3 is TGTGCCAGCAGTTTACTTGCCGGGGGCGCTGGGTACACTGAAGCTTTCTTT. It specifies CASSLLAGGAGYTEAFF. The full variable domain, with the rest looked up from reference TRBV28 and TRBJ1-1, is DVKVTQSSRYLVKRTGEKVFLECVQDMDHENMFWYRQDPGLGLRLIYFSYDVKMKEKGDIPEGYSVSREKKERFSLILESASTNQTSMYLCASSLLAGGAGYTEAFFGQGTRLTVV.

This clone was seen a single time. The chain links TRBV29-1 to TRBJ1-1, with no clear D. This CDR3 has 13 amino acids. Deletions cut 7 bases from V and 4 bases from J, with 16 bases between. Per the germline V gene, CDR1 is SQVTM and CDR2 is ANQGSEA. The CDR3 loop is CSGSVAGITEAFF. CDR3 DNA sequence: TGCAGCGGATCCGTGGCGGGGATCACTGAAGCTTTCTTT.

The V and J genes are TRBV6-5 and TRBJ2-1; D is unclear. Per germline, CDR1 MNHEY and CDR2 SVGAGI. This CDR3 contains 13 residues. Trimming shortened V by 7 bases and J by 4 bases, and 11 bases separated the two germline ends. In DNA, the CDR3 is TGTGCCAGCATAATGGCGGCATACAATGAGCAGTTCTTC. It specifies CASIMAAYNEQFF.

The sample holds one count of this clone. The chain is built from TRBV28 and TRBJ1-1, with TRBD1 as a possible D gene (6 bases). Germline loops: CDR1 MDHEN, CDR2 SYDVKM. Trimming pared 5 bases from V and 3 bases from J, leaving 16 bases between. The length of the CDR3 is 15 residues. The CDR3 DNA sequence: TGTGCCAGCAGTCCCCAAGACAGGACGGACACTGAAGCTTTCTTT. Translating gives CASSPQDRTDTEAFF.

V gene TRBV19 combines with J gene TRBJ1-6; tentative D call: TRBD1 (6 bases). The CDR3 contains 13 residues. Germline loops: CDR1 LNHDA, CDR2 SQIVND (reference sequence). V was clipped by 1 base and J by 10 bases, with 8 bases between them. The CDR3 loop is CASSIVGQSPLHF. The DNA for the CDR3 is TGTGCCAGTAGTATAGTCGGACAGTCACCCCTCCACTTT.

This clone has only one observation. V is TRBV4-3 and J is TRBJ1-1; perhaps TRBD1 as D (6 bases). This CDR3 contains 15 residues. Trimming took 0 bases from V and 7 from J, leaving 15 bases between them. Germline loops: CDR1 LGHNA, CDR2 YSLEER. The CDR3 region is CASSQDQRGGGEAFF. Written as DNA, the CDR3 is TGCGCCAGCAGCCAAGATCAGAGAGGGGGAGGTGAAGCTTTCTTT.

V usage is TRBV6-5 and J usage is TRBJ1-5; TRBD1 is a possible D gene (6 bases). The CDR3 totals 14 residues. V lost 9 bases and J 2 bases, leaving 14 bases between the germline ends. The germline V gene has CDR1 MNHEY and CDR2 SVGAGI. CDR3 DNA sequence: TGTGCCAGTGGGGGGGGGCCAGGCAATCAGCCCCAGCATTTT. Its translation is CASGGGPGNQPQHF.

The chain couples TRBV10-3 to TRBJ2-2, with 10 bases fitting TRBD2. The CDR3 length is 17 residues. Germline CDR1 ENHRY, CDR2 SYGVKD. Trimming at V came to 4 bases and at J to 5 bases, leaving 10 bases not matched to a gene. CDR3 in amino acids: CAISVGSGRSRTGELFF. In DNA, the CDR3 is TGTGCCATCAGTGTTGGTAGCGGGAGGTCCCGGACCGGGGAGCTGTTTTTT.

The J gene is TRBJ1-2, the V gene TRBV5-6, with D unresolved. Trimming took 0 bases from V and 4 from J, leaving 16 bases between them. Looked up from germline, CDR1 is SGHDT and CDR2 is YYEEEE. The CDR3 spans 16 residues. Here the CDR3 reads CASSLGAVYSSYGYTF. The CDR3, as DNA: TGTGCCAGCAGCTTGGGGGCAGTGTACTCTAGCTATGGCTACACCTTC.

The chain has TRBV24-1 and TRBJ2-7; 7 bases match TRBD2. The CDR3 has 12 amino acids. Germline V CDR1 and CDR2: KGHDR, SFDVKD. J gave up 7 bases and V 2 bases, and 1 base lay outside the gene matches. The CDR3 coding sequence is TGTGCCACCAGTGATTCCGGGAGGGAGCAGTACTTC. Protein: CATSDSGREQYF.

The chain is built from TRBV18 and TRBJ1-2; maybe TRBD1 (6 bases). Between the trimmed V and J ends, which lost 6 bases and 7 bases, there was a span of 18 bases. The CDR3 is made up of 14 amino acids. The germline V gene encodes CDR1 KGHSH and CDR2 LQKENI. The chain's CDR3 is CASSREQGRGGYTF. The CDR3, as DNA: TGTGCCAGCTCCCGGGAACAGGGACGCGGTGGCTACACCTTC.

This sequence joins TRBV28 and TRBJ1-5, with 8 bases identical to TRBD1. The CDR3 runs 16 residues. Trimming at V came to 3 bases and at J to 5 bases, leaving 9 bases not matched to a gene. Germline-derived CDR1 and CDR2 are MDHEN and SYDVKM. The DNA of the CDR3 is TGTGCCAGCAGTTTTAGCCGACAGGGGTTGGATCAGCCCCAGCATTTT. This gives the protein CASSFSRQGLDQPQHF.

The V call is TRBV7-6, the J call TRBJ2-7; 7 bases fit TRBD1. The length of the CDR3 is 15 residues. Germline V gives CDR1 SGHVS, CDR2 FNYEAQ. The V gene end was trimmed by 3 bases and the J gene end by 5 bases; junction bases not matched to a gene: 10. DNA for the CDR3: TGTGCCAGCAGCTTGGCGACAGGGTTTGCAAACGAGCAGTACTTC. Residues: CASSLATGFANEQYF.

J is TRBJ1-2 and V is TRBV5-6, with D uncertain. The CDR3 is 15 residues long. V lost 4 bases and J lost 0, with 13 bases in between. Germline V lookup: CDR1 SGHDT, CDR2 YYEEEE. CDR3 loop: CASSPPGLANYGYTF. DNA of the CDR3: TGTGCCAGCAGCCCCCCGGGGTTAGCTAACTATGGCTACACCTTC.

The chain has TRBV12-3 or TRBV12-4 and TRBJ2-2; D gene ambiguous. The CDR3 runs to 11 residues. Deletions cut 3 bases from V and 4 bases from J, with 0 bases between. The CDR3 is CASSFTGELFF. DNA for the CDR3: TGTGCCAGCAGTTTCACCGGGGAGCTGTTTTTT.

Comments on this clone: This CDR3 is also generated by other DNA sequences in the sample. The V and J genes are TRBV18 and TRBJ2-5; possible D gene TRBD2, 5 bases. The V gene's germline CDR1 is KGHSH and CDR2 LQKENI. With 3 bases removed from V and 2 bases from J, the gap between germline ends came to 7 bases. The CDR3 spans 13 residues. CDR3 in amino acids: CASSPGLQETQYF. The CDR3 nucleotides read TGTGCCAGCTCACCCGGACTTCAAGAGACCCAGTACTTC.